This record concerns one TCR beta chain sequence. Its antigen has not been determined. There are no base qualities to consult, and no much larger clone falls within one base. The data originate from a study of control samples from healthy donors and cancer patients (dated by TCRdb to the early 2020s). The receptor library was made with the immunoSEQ multiplex PCR assay. Held by TCRdb, this immuneACCESS table contains in-frame sequences only and omits some clones. Under half of the omission traces to an unresolved V gene where checked; the cause of the rest is unknown. In all, the sample holds 250,000 to 300,000 clones, and about four fifths of those were seen once. The ten largest clones represent roughly 14% of the sample. CDR3 length: 16 amino acids, cysteine to phenylalanine. Only the CDR3 DNA is retained, 48 bases long and in frame from the first base. The germline V gene supplies CDR1 SGHRS and CDR2 YFSETQ. Deletion took 0 bases off V and 2 bases off J, with a span of 15 bases between the germline ends.

This clonotype was sampled from an older woman with lung cancer. The rearrangement joined TRBV5-1 to TRBJ2-7, with TRBD1 as a weak D call on 6 bases. Sequencing was performed on PBMCs. The sequence in DNA is TGCGCCAGCAGCTTGGCCGGATTACAGGGTACCTACGAGCAGTACTTC. It translates to CASSLAGLQGTYEQYF.